This T cell receptor beta chain was sequenced during a study of blood T cell repertoires in COVID-19. The CDR3 spans 15 residues. Trimming removed 2 bases from V and 1 base from J; junction bases left unmatched: 3. CDR1 and CDR2 from the germline V gene are SEHNR and FQNEAQ (reference sequence). The table came from immunoSEQ multiplex PCR; TCRdb's copy has only in-frame clones and leaves some out. The table records around 340,000 clones, less than 90% of them present only once. The receptor was isolated from a woman aged 60-75 years with COVID-19, enrolled during active disease. The chain links TRBV7-9 to TRBJ2-3, with 7 bases fitting TRBD1. The sequenced sample consisted of peripheral blood. The CDR3 DNA is TGTGCCAGCAGCTTATGGGACAGCCGCACAGATACGCAGTATTTT. This sequence encodes CASSLWDSRTDTQYF.